These 28 T cell receptor beta chains came from one sample sequenced in a study of radiation and T cells in renal cell carcinoma. As for time point: blood 2 weeks post-SBRT. Noted treatment: 15 Gy SBRT to primary tumor, nephrectomy 4 weeks later. TCRdb keeps only in-frame clones here, not all; method: immunoSEQ multiplex PCR. This sample carries just over 150,000 clones, 87% of them seen once, and the ten largest clones take around 13%. The specimen was blood, collected from a patient whose treatment included radiotherapy and nephrectomy. Receptors were obtained from a woman aged 45-65 years with renal cell carcinoma.

This rearrangement joins TRBV6-6 to TRBJ2-7, with D tentatively TRBD1 or TRBD2 (7 bases each). Trimming cost V 2 bases and J 5 bases, with 13 bases left between them. This CDR3 spans 14 amino acids. Germline values: CDR1 MNHNY, CDR2 SVGAGI (reference sequence). The CDR3 here is CASSYGQGGDEQYF. In nucleotides, the CDR3 is TGTGCCAGCAGTTACGGGCAGGGGGGGGACGAGCAGTACTTC.

The chain links TRBV5-6 to TRBJ2-3; D not resolved. The CDR3 consists of 16 residues. Per the germline V gene, CDR1 is SGHDT and CDR2 is YYEEEE. The V and J ends lost 4 bases and 2 bases respectively, with 17 bases between them. CDR3 protein: CASSTRRITPTDTQYF. The DNA of the CDR3 is TGTGCCAGCAGCACGAGAAGAATTACCCCCACAGATACGCAGTATTTT.

This clone was recorded once. V is TRBV7-2 and J is TRBJ2-2; D remains ambiguous. The CDR3 consists of 17 residues. The V gene's germline CDR1 is SGHTA and CDR2 FQGNSA. V was cut by 5 bases and J by 0 bases, with 16 bases left in between. The CDR3 is CASSLEAAASNTGELFF. CDR3 nucleotides: TGTGCCAGCAGCCTAGAGGCCGCTGCCTCGAACACCGGGGAGCTGTTTTTT.

With regard to this clone: This same CDR3 is encoded by further DNA sequences in the sample. The rearrangement uses TRBV5-1 and TRBJ1-1; TRBD1 is a possible D gene (6 bases). Germline CDR1 reads SGHRS; CDR2 reads YFSETQ. The V end was cut by 4 bases, the J end by 5 bases, with 12 bases between. The CDR3 is 13 residues long. CDR3 DNA sequence: TGCGCCAGCAGCCTCACAGGGAATACTGAAGCTTTCTTT. Translating it yields CASSLTGNTEAFF.

The J gene is TRBJ2-3, the V gene TRBV7-2; D tentatively fits TRBD1 or TRBD2 (6 bases each). CDR1 SGHTA and CDR2 FQGNSA come from the germline V gene. V lost 5 bases and J lost 9, with 15 bases in between. CDR3 length: 13 residues. This chain's CDR3 is CASSPDWRGTQYF. The CDR3 nucleotides are TGTGCCAGCAGCCCTGACTGGAGGGGGACGCAGTATTTT.

This clone was counted only a few times. The chain carries TRBV13 and TRBJ1-5, with D unclear. V lost 3 bases and J 2 bases, leaving 11 bases between the germline ends. Germline CDR1 reads PRHDT; CDR2 reads FYEKMQ (reference sequence). The CDR3 totals 15 residues. Here the CDR3 DNA reads TGTGCCAGCAGCTTCCGACAAGCCGGCAATCAGCCCCAGCATTTT. Protein sequence: CASSFRQAGNQPQHF.

This chain links TRBV18 with TRBJ1-1; perhaps TRBD1 as D (5 bases). Deletions cut 8 bases from V and 1 base from J, with 11 bases between. Germline-derived CDR1 and CDR2 are KGHSH and LQKENI. The CDR3 has 13 residues. As DNA, the CDR3 is TGTGCCAGCGAGGGACTTCCGAACACTGAAGCTTTCTTT. Amino acids: CASEGLPNTEAFF.

The chain recombines TRBV5-1 with TRBJ2-3; TRBD1 agrees at 7 bases. The ends lost 0 bases at V and 4 bases at J; junction bases unmatched: 2. This CDR3 is 14 amino acids long. CDR1 and CDR2 from the germline V gene are SGHRS and YFSETQ. The CDR3 loop reads CASSLGDSSDTQYF. CDR3 in DNA: TGCGCCAGCAGCTTGGGGGACAGCTCAGATACGCAGTATTTT.

The chain couples TRBV5-4 to TRBJ2-3; 8 positions agree with TRBD1. CDR3 size: 15 residues. V lost 2 bases and J lost 3; bases outside the gene matches: 5. The V gene's germline CDR1 is SGHNT and CDR2 YYREEE (reference sequence). This chain's CDR3 is CASSLDRGSTDTQYF. The CDR3 coding sequence is TGTGCCAGCAGCTTAGACAGGGGATCAACAGATACGCAGTATTTT.

V usage is TRBV19 and J usage is TRBJ1-5, with a tentative D call TRBD1 (6 bases). The V and J ends lost 4 bases and 0 bases respectively, with 16 bases between them. The CDR3 has 17 residues. In germline, CDR1 is LNHDA, CDR2 SQIVND (reference sequence). The DNA for the CDR3 is TGTGCCAGTAGTACAGGGGACGGGGCTTATAGCAATCAGCCCCAGCATTTT. Translation gives CASSTGDGAYSNQPQHF. Supplemented by reference TRBV19 and TRBJ1-5, the full variable domain reads DGGITQSPKYLFRKEGQNVTLSCEQNLNHDAMYWYRQDPGQGLRLIYYSQIVNDFQKGDIAEGYSVSREKKESFPLTVTSAQKNPTAFYLCASSTGDGAYSNQPQHFGDGTRLSIL.

The V and J genes are TRBV6-1 and TRBJ1-4; 7 bases line up with TRBD1. The CDR3 is 17 amino acids. CDR1 MNHNS and CDR2 SASEGT come from the germline V gene. V shed 2 bases, J shed 1 base, and the junction held 7 bases outside the gene matches. CDR3 sequence reads: CASSEKTGIGTNEKLFF. The CDR3, as DNA: TGTGCCAGCAGTGAAAAGACAGGGATTGGAACTAATGAAAAACTGTTTTTT.

This chain uses TRBV6-1 with TRBJ1-2, with D possibly TRBD1 on 5 matching bases. Germline assignment: CDR1 MNHNS and CDR2 SASEGT. CDR3 size: 14 residues. V lost 6 bases and J lost 8, with 19 bases in between. CDR3 nucleotides: TGTGCCAGCAGACCGACAGATGTGCCTGTGGGCTACACCTTC. Its protein is CASRPTDVPVGYTF.

This clone was seen once. The chain employs TRBV10-1 and TRBJ1-2; TRBD1 might be the D (5 bases). The CDR3 runs 13 residues. V shed 5 bases and J shed 5 bases, with 12 bases lying between them. In germline, CDR1 is WNHNN, CDR2 SYGVQD (reference sequence). This CDR3 reads CASSPDSSYGYTF. CDR3 in DNA: TGCGCCAGCAGTCCAGACAGCTCTTATGGCTACACCTTC.

For the CDR3, the DNA is TGTGCCAGCAGCTTCGGTGGGGGCTCCTCCTATAATTCACCCCTCCACTTT. Protein product: CASSFGGGSSYNSPLHF. The V call is TRBV5-4, the J call TRBJ1-6; a possible D gene is TRBD1 (6 bases). Germline V gene data show CDR1 as SGHNT and CDR2 as YYREEE (reference sequence). The length of the CDR3 is 17 residues. V lost 2 bases and J 0 bases, leaving 12 bases between the germline ends.

The table lists this clone with a count of one. The gene calls are TRBV15 and TRBJ1-2, with D hard to call. Germline values: CDR1 LNHNV, CDR2 YYDKDF (reference sequence). V was trimmed by 0 bases and J by 3 bases, leaving 11 bases between them. This CDR3 contains 15 residues. For the CDR3, the DNA is TGTGCCACCAGCAGAGATTACGCGGGCCACTATGGCTACACCTTC. Its protein product is CATSRDYAGHYGYTF.

The genes are TRBV5-4 and TRBJ2-5, with 10 positions matching TRBD1. Losses at the gene ends were 4 bases for V and 1 base for J; bases not matched to a gene: 7. Germline V gene lookup returns CDR1 SGHNT and CDR2 YYREEE (reference sequence). The CDR3 runs 16 residues. This CDR3 is CASSGRDRGLQETQYF. CDR3 in DNA: TGTGCCAGCAGCGGCCGGGACAGGGGCCTCCAAGAGACCCAGTACTTC.

The chain recombines TRBV19 with TRBJ2-7; D is perhaps TRBD2 (6 bases). The CDR3 is 14 residues long. The germline CDR1 and CDR2 sequences are LNHDA and SQIVND (reference sequence). V was shortened by 5 bases and J by 4 bases, with 15 bases between the two germline ends. CDR3 DNA: TGTGCCAGTAGTGTGCGGGGATCAACTTACGAGCAGTACTTC. This encodes CASSVRGSTYEQYF.

The chain is built from TRBV5-5 and TRBJ1-4, with 9 bases fitting TRBD1. Germline CDR1 is SGHKS and CDR2 is YYEKEE (reference sequence). The CDR3 consists of 15 residues. V was clipped by 5 bases and J by 6 bases; unmatched bases: 8. The CDR3 loop reads CASSRRWTGDEKLFF. The CDR3 coding sequence is TGTGCCAGCAGTCGAAGGTGGACAGGGGATGAAAAACTGTTTTTT.

This clone showed up just once. The V call is TRBV5-1, the J call TRBJ2-5, with 9 bases aligning to TRBD2. V gave up 0 bases and J gave up 5 bases; unmatched junction bases: 2. CDR3 length: 14 amino acids. The germline V gene encodes CDR1 SGHRS and CDR2 YFSETQ. DNA of the CDR3: TGCGCCAGCAGCTTGGTAGCGGGGGCTGAGACCCAGTACTTC. Residues: CASSLVAGAETQYF.

The J gene is TRBJ1-3, the V gene TRBV6-6, with D possibly being TRBD1 (6 bases). Germline CDR1 MNHNY, CDR2 SVGAGI (reference sequence). This CDR3 comprises 15 residues. Trimming took off 6 bases at V and 4 bases at J, with 16 bases between the two ends. The chain's CDR3 is CASSPRGVLGNTIYF. The CDR3 nucleotides are TGTGCCAGCAGCCCCAGGGGCGTTCTGGGAAACACCATATATTTT.

The chain couples TRBV10-2 to TRBJ1-5; D may be TRBD1 (6 bases). Germline V gives CDR1 WSHSY, CDR2 SAAADI. The germline V and J ends were trimmed by 3 bases and 3 bases, with 15 bases remaining between them. The CDR3 is made up of 16 amino acids. The CDR3 loop reads CASSDGGRGANQPQHF. In nucleotides, the CDR3 is TGCGCCAGCAGTGATGGGGGGCGCGGGGCCAATCAGCCCCAGCATTTT.

V is TRBV5-6 and J is TRBJ2-2; 15 bases agree with TRBD2. There are 15 residues in the CDR3. The J segment lost 3 bases and the V segment lost 10 bases, leaving 4 bases of the junction unmatched. Germline CDR1 SGHDT, CDR2 YYEEEE. CDR3 nucleotides: TGTGCCGCCGGGACTAGCGGGGGGTACACCGGGGAGCTGTTTTTT. Translation gives CAAGTSGGYTGELFF.

This chain uses TRBV18 with TRBJ1-2; possibly TRBD1 for D (5 bases). Trimming shortened V by 1 base and J by 4 bases, and 16 bases separated the two germline ends. CDR1 is KGHSH and CDR2 is LQKENI in the germline V gene. CDR3 length: 16 residues. CDR3 in amino acids: CASSPQPTDLTYGYTF. CDR3 nucleotides: TGTGCCAGCTCACCACAACCGACAGATCTCACCTATGGCTACACCTTC.

This clone was counted a few times. This sequence joins TRBV5-1 and TRBJ1-1, with D uncertain. Germline V CDR1 and CDR2: SGHRS, YFSETQ. The length of the CDR3 is 13 residues. Trimming cost V 0 bases and J 7 bases, with 10 bases left between them. CDR3 residues: CASSLGQTFEAFF. The CDR3 region has the DNA TGCGCCAGCAGCTTGGGTCAGACTTTTGAAGCTTTCTTT.

The gene calls are TRBV28 and TRBJ2-7; 7 bases are shared with TRBD1. The junction had 16 bases not matched to a gene; V was cut back by 3 bases and J by 8 bases. CDR3 size: 16 residues. Germline V gene lookup returns CDR1 MDHEN and CDR2 SYDVKM. CDR3 region: CASSFTGQARTDKQYF. The CDR3 DNA reads as TGTGCCAGCAGTTTTACCGGACAGGCCCGGACGGACAAGCAGTACTTC.

V gene TRBV14 combines with J gene TRBJ1-4, with D hard to call. With 8 bases removed from V and 3 bases from J, the gap between germline ends came to 10 bases. This CDR3 comprises 13 residues. Per the germline V gene, CDR1 is SGHDN and CDR2 is FVKESK. CDR3 sequence reads: CASARSANEKLFF. The CDR3 nucleotides read TGTGCCAGCGCCAGGAGTGCTAATGAAAAACTGTTTTTT.

This chain joins TRBV13 and TRBJ1-2; 9 nucleotides match TRBD1. The CDR3 has 16 amino acids. The V gene's germline CDR1 is PRHDT and CDR2 FYEKMQ (reference sequence). The ends lost 4 bases at V and 5 bases at J; junction bases unmatched: 11. CDR3 protein: CASSSQGAEGVYGYTF. The CDR3 DNA follows: TGTGCCAGCAGCTCACAGGGGGCCGAGGGGGTTTATGGCTACACCTTC.

The chain carries TRBV4-1 and TRBJ2-2; D is perhaps TRBD1 or TRBD2 (8 bases each). V gave up 2 bases and J gave up 1 base, with 20 bases separating them. Germline lookup yields CDR1 MGHRA and CDR2 YSYEKL. The CDR3 is made up of 19 amino acids. CDR3 nucleotide sequence: TGCGCCAGCAGCCAATTGAATCGCGGGGGGACAGGGAACACCGGGGAGCTGTTTTTT. Translation gives CASSQLNRGGTGNTGELFF.